These 27 T cell receptor beta chains were sequenced from one sample in a study of T cell responses to AZD1222 COVID-19 vaccine. Libraries were prepared by immunoSEQ multiplex PCR; TCRdb keeps only in-frame clonotypes and omits some of them. The sample has 150,000 to 160,000 clones; 90% are singletons. This sample comprised peripheral blood, obtained 28 days after the second AZD1222 dose. These receptors were collected from an adult who received the AZD1222 COVID-19 vaccine.

This chain links TRBV19 with TRBJ2-1, with D unclear. This CDR3 contains 16 residues. Germline CDR1 and CDR2: LNHDA and SQIVND (reference sequence). V was cut by 3 bases and J by 1 base, with 13 bases left in between. In DNA, the CDR3 is TGTGCCAGTAGTATTAATTGGGTGAGGTCCTACAATGAGCAGTTCTTC. Translation gives CASSINWVRSYNEQFF. The full variable domain, completed using reference TRBV19 and TRBJ2-1, is DGGITQSPKYLFRKEGQNVTLSCEQNLNHDAMYWYRQDPGQGLRLIYYSQIVNDFQKGDIAEGYSVSREKKESFPLTVTSAQKNPTAFYLCASSINWVRSYNEQFFGPGTRLTVL.

The gene calls are TRBV7-9 and TRBJ1-5; 9 nucleotides line up with TRBD1. The CDR3 is 15 amino acids. After removal of 4 bases from V and 6 bases from J, the junction contained 7 bases not matched to a gene. Germline-derived CDR1 and CDR2 are SEHNR and FQNEAQ (reference sequence). The CDR3 region has the DNA TGTGCCAGCAGCTCCGGGACAGGGACGATTCAGCCCCAGCATTTT. Translated, it gives CASSSGTGTIQPQHF.

The genes are TRBV27 and TRBJ2-1, with no clear D. Between the trimmed V and J ends, which lost 6 bases and 8 bases, there was a span of 26 bases. The CDR3 has 17 amino acids. The germline gives CDR1 MNHEY, CDR2 SMNVEV (reference sequence). CDR3 sequence: CASSLLLNSKSEYEQFF. As DNA, the CDR3 is TGTGCCAGCAGCCTTTTGTTGAATTCTAAGTCGGAGTATGAGCAGTTCTTC.

This clone was detected once. The chain has TRBV10-2 and TRBJ1-5; D not certain. The CDR3 has 13 amino acids. Per the germline V gene, CDR1 is WSHSY and CDR2 is SAAADI. V lost 2 bases and J lost 5, with 7 bases in between. CDR3 coding DNA: TGCGCCAGCAGTGAGGGCGTGGATCAGCCCCAGCATTTT. Amino acids: CASSEGVDQPQHF.

The rearrangement links TRBV25-1 to TRBJ1-4, with unresolved D. Germline V gene data show CDR1 as MGHDK and CDR2 as SYGVNS. V was cut by 5 bases and J by 6 bases, with 16 bases left in between. The CDR3 is made up of 15 amino acids. In DNA form, the CDR3 reads TGTGCCAGCAGTCCCTCAGAGTTGCGATATGAAAAACTGTTTTTT. Translated, it gives CASSPSELRYEKLFF.

This chain connects TRBV7-2 to TRBJ2-2; D might be TRBD1 (5 bases). V was trimmed by 1 base and J by 5 bases, leaving 11 bases between them. The CDR3 length is 15 residues. Per the germline V gene, CDR1 is SGHTA and CDR2 is FQGNSA. Written as DNA, the CDR3 is TGTGCCAGCAGCTTAGTTAGTGGGGCGACCGGGGAGCTGTTTTTT. This translates into CASSLVSGATGELFF.

This clone has just one count. The chain links TRBV9 to TRBJ1-2; TRBD1 matches at 9 bases. The trim removed 4 bases at V and 5 bases at J, leaving 9 bases unmatched. There are 15 residues in the CDR3. Germline lookup yields CDR1 SGDLS and CDR2 YYNGEE. In DNA, the CDR3 is TGTGCCAGCAGCCAGGGGACAGGGTGGGGATATGGCTACACCTTC. Amino acids: CASSQGTGWGYGYTF.

This rearrangement joins TRBV5-6 to TRBJ1-2; D not certain. Germline V gene sequence: CDR1 SGHDT, CDR2 YYEEEE. CDR3 length: 12 residues. The V gene lost 3 bases and the J gene lost 4 bases, with 7 bases spanning the gap. The CDR3 sequence is CASSSDIYGYTF. DNA of the CDR3: TGTGCCAGCAGCTCAGACATCTATGGCTACACCTTC.

V and J are TRBV11-1 and TRBJ1-1; a weak D match, TRBD1 (5 bases). There are 15 residues in the CDR3. The V end lost 5 bases, the J end lost 1 base, and 14 bases lay between the germline ends. Germline V gene data show CDR1 as SGHAT and CDR2 as FQDESV (reference sequence). The CDR3 is CASSLEGSTNTEAFF. In DNA form, the CDR3 reads TGTGCCAGCAGCCTAGAGGGGAGTACGAACACTGAAGCTTTCTTT.

This rearrangement joins TRBV6-1 to TRBJ1-5; D remains ambiguous. Deletions cut 6 bases from V and 0 bases from J, with 6 bases between. The CDR3 is made up of 13 amino acids. Per germline, CDR1 MNHNS and CDR2 SASEGT. CDR3: CASRFNSNQPQHF. The DNA of the CDR3 is TGTGCCAGCAGGTTCAATAGCAATCAGCCCCAGCATTTT.

This clone was seen a single time. V gene TRBV5-1 combines with J gene TRBJ2-7; D is possibly TRBD1 (7 bases). Germline V CDR1 and CDR2: SGHRS, YFSETQ. There are 12 residues in the CDR3. V was shortened by 5 bases and J by 5 bases, with 11 bases between the two germline ends. The CDR3: CASSSRGDEQYF. DNA for the CDR3: TGCGCCAGCAGTTCCAGGGGGGACGAGCAGTACTTC.

V and J are TRBV7-8 and TRBJ1-4; possibly TRBD1 for D (5 bases). The CDR3 consists of 16 residues. The V gene lost 5 bases and the J gene lost 7 bases, with 20 bases spanning the gap. Germline CDR1 SGHVS, CDR2 FQNEAQ. The CDR3 spells CASSVRVGGNGEKLFF. The CDR3, as DNA: TGTGCCAGCAGCGTTAGAGTCGGGGGAAATGGTGAAAAACTGTTTTTT.

The chain links TRBV7-9 to TRBJ2-3, with 8 bases that match TRBD2. There are 16 residues in the CDR3. Germline-derived CDR1 and CDR2 are SEHNR and FQNEAQ (reference sequence). J was trimmed by 3 bases and V by 1 base; bases with no gene match: 6. In DNA form, the CDR3 reads TGTGCCAGCAGCTTAGACCGGGGGGGCGGGACAGATACGCAGTATTTT. Its translation is CASSLDRGGGTDTQYF.

This clone was counted only a few times. The chain carries TRBV12-3 or TRBV12-4 and TRBJ1-1, with D unresolved. CDR3 length: 11 amino acids. V lost 8 bases to trimming and J lost 5 bases, with 9 bases between them. CDR3 in amino acids: CASRLSTEAFF. In nucleotides, the CDR3 is TGTGCCAGCCGTCTATCAACTGAAGCTTTCTTT.

The V gene is TRBV2, the J gene TRBJ1-1; D remains ambiguous. This CDR3 has 12 amino acids. The V gene lost 7 bases and the J gene lost 0 bases, with 6 bases spanning the gap. From germline, CDR1 is SNHLY and CDR2 FYNNEI. The CDR3 DNA reads TGTGCCAGCAAGGGTCTGAACACTGAAGCTTTCTTT. Residues: CASKGLNTEAFF.

This CDR3 is CASSLEAAAAYGYTF. CDR3 bases: TGTGCCAGCAGCTTAGAAGCGGCGGCAGCGTATGGCTACACCTTC. The gene calls are TRBV7-9 and TRBJ1-2, with D hard to call. Germline V CDR1 and CDR2: SEHNR, FQNEAQ (reference sequence). CDR3 length equals 15 residues. V was clipped by 1 base and J by 5 bases, with 14 bases between them.

The V and J genes are TRBV13 and TRBJ2-1, with 8 nucleotides matching TRBD2. V lost 5 bases and J lost 7; bases outside the gene matches: 22. Germline V lookup: CDR1 PRHDT, CDR2 FYEKMQ (reference sequence). This CDR3 has 19 amino acids. The CDR3 loop reads CASSTHGLAGPPRGNEQFF. The CDR3 bases are TGTGCCAGCAGCACCCACGGGTTAGCGGGGCCCCCGCGGGGGAATGAGCAGTTCTTC.

This clone occurred a few times. CDR3 in DNA: TGTGCCAGCAGCCTCCAGGGTCTGGATGGCTACACCTTC. This codes for CASSLQGLDGYTF. The V gene is TRBV7-9, the J gene TRBJ1-2, with D tentatively TRBD1 (5 bases). Germline V gene lookup returns CDR1 SEHNR and CDR2 FQNEAQ (reference sequence). Trimming removed 5 bases at V and 6 bases at J, with 13 bases between. This CDR3 has 13 residues.

The chain has TRBV15 and TRBJ1-5; TRBD1 might be the D (5 bases). Germline CDR1 is LNHNV and CDR2 is YYDKDF (reference sequence). V lost 1 base, J lost 0 bases, and 19 bases lay in between. The CDR3 has 19 residues. As DNA, the CDR3 is TGTGCCACCAGCAGAGCCCGGGGCCGGCTCTCGGATAGCAATCAGCCCCAGCATTTT. Translating it yields CATSRARGRLSDSNQPQHF.

The V call is TRBV4-2, the J call TRBJ1-4, with D perhaps TRBD1 (5 bases). Trimming left V 1 base short and J 6 bases short, with 18 bases between. CDR1 LGHNA and CDR2 YNFKEQ come from the germline V gene. The CDR3 totals 17 residues. CDR3 in amino acids: CASSQAGSGRGYEKLFF. The CDR3 DNA sequence: TGTGCCAGCAGCCAAGCCGGAAGTGGACGGGGGTATGAAAAACTGTTTTTT.

Details on this clone: This sample includes further DNA sequences coding for the same CDR3. This rearrangement joins TRBV5-1 to TRBJ2-2; 7 bases map to TRBD1. J lost 6 bases, V lost 3 bases, and 2 bases had no gene match. CDR1 and CDR2 (germline): SGHRS, YFSETQ. The CDR3 consists of 13 residues. The CDR3 region has the DNA TGCGCCAGCAGCTCAACAGGGGCCGGGGAGCTGTTTTTT. This gives the protein CASSSTGAGELFF.

A few counts support this clone. V and J are TRBV5-6 and TRBJ1-1, with D perhaps matching TRBD1 (6 bases). The germline V and J ends were trimmed by 4 bases and 6 bases, with 10 bases remaining between them. Germline loops: CDR1 SGHDT, CDR2 YYEEEE. The CDR3 covers 12 residues. Here the CDR3 reads CASSPGGPEAFF. CDR3 bases: TGTGCCAGCAGCCCCGGGGGCCCTGAAGCTTTCTTT.

This chain connects TRBV10-3 to TRBJ1-4; D remains ambiguous. This CDR3 is built from 15 residues. Per the germline V gene, CDR1 is ENHRY and CDR2 is SYGVKD. Trimming removed 10 bases from V and 4 bases from J, with 19 bases in between. The CDR3 spells CARGEEARRNEKLFF. CDR3 nucleotides: TGTGCCAGAGGAGAGGAGGCCCGCCGTAATGAAAAACTGTTTTTT.

The chain couples TRBV19 to TRBJ1-5; D may be TRBD1 (6 bases). Germline-derived CDR1 and CDR2 are LNHDA and SQIVND (reference sequence). V lost 3 bases and J 3 bases, leaving 12 bases between the germline ends. The CDR3 has 15 residues. CDR3 sequence: CASSIPGGNNQPQHF. The DNA for the CDR3 is TGTGCCAGTAGTATCCCCGGGGGCAACAATCAGCCCCAGCATTTT.

The chain is built from TRBV7-2 and TRBJ2-1; 7 bases map to TRBD2. This CDR3 has 16 amino acids. After removal of 6 bases from V and 1 base from J, the junction contained 9 bases not matched to a gene. Germline V gene lookup returns CDR1 SGHTA and CDR2 FQGNSA. Here the CDR3 DNA reads TGTGCCAGCAGGGTAGCGGCCGGGGGGTCCTACAATGAGCAGTTCTTC. Translated: CASRVAAGGSYNEQFF.

The chain employs TRBV14 and TRBJ1-5; TRBD1 might be the D (5 bases). Trimming stripped 1 base from V and 7 bases from J, with 8 bases between. CDR3 length: 13 amino acids. Germline assignment: CDR1 SGHDN and CDR2 FVKESK. CDR3 protein: CASSQGGAQPQHF. The CDR3, as DNA: TGTGCCAGCAGCCAAGGTGGGGCGCAGCCCCAGCATTTT. The entire variable domain, with the rest obtained from reference TRBV14 and TRBJ1-5, is as follows: EAGVTQFPSHSVIEKGQTVTLRCDPISGHDNLYWYRRVMGKEIKFLLHFVKESKQDESGMPNNRFLAERTGGTYSTLKVQPAELEDSGVYFCASSQGGAQPQHFGDGTRLSIL.

The gene calls are TRBV1 and TRBJ2-7; TRBD2 is the table's D call, not checked against the DNA. TRBV1 is reported as a pseudogene. CDR3 length: 16 amino acids. CDR3 sequence reads: CTSSQDRDGTSYEQYF. DNA for the CDR3: TGCACCAGCAGCCAAGACCGGGATGGAACCTCCTACGAGCAGTACTTC.